This entry is about one T cell receptor (beta chain). The source of the sample is a study of blood T cell repertoires in COVID-19. Across the study: In each case, the material was cDNA or gDNA derived from T cells, B-cell-depleted T cells, or PBMCs.

CDR3 length: 14 residues. The V end was cut by 8 bases, the J end by 5 bases, with 18 bases between. Germline loops: CDR1 LNHDA, CDR2 SQIVND (reference sequence). Assay: immunoSEQ multiplex PCR; the TCRdb copy retains only in-frame clones and omits some. The sample includes around 110,000 clones, roughly 85% of them seen just once. This TCR derives from a man under 40 with acute or convalescent COVID-19. Sequencing input: peripheral blood. This chain uses TRBV19 with TRBJ1-2; weak D call: TRBD1 (6 bases). This chain's CDR3 is CASGQPPYVYGYTF. The CDR3 DNA sequence: TGTGCCAGTGGACAGCCTCCATATGTTTATGGCTACACCTTC.